These 23 T cell receptor beta chains share one sample of origin, sequenced in a study of blood T cell repertoires in COVID-19. TCRdb's table, derived via immunoSEQ multiplex PCR, lists solely in-frame clones and lacks some. The table shows under 500,000 clones, with roughly nine tenths occurring only once. The material sequenced was PBMCs or T cells enriched from blood (not recorded which). These receptors came from a man between 25 and 39 years old who had recovered from COVID-19.

This clone was counted only a few times. The chain carries TRBV28 and TRBJ1-1; perhaps TRBD1 as D (5 bases). The CDR3 covers 15 residues. The germline V gene has CDR1 MDHEN and CDR2 SYDVKM. Trimming took off 5 bases at V and 1 base at J, with 14 bases between the two ends. The CDR3: CASSDRAARNTEAFF. The CDR3 nucleotides read TGTGCCAGCAGTGACAGAGCAGCCCGGAACACTGAAGCTTTCTTT. Complete variable domain (other parts from reference TRBV28 and TRBJ1-1): DVKVTQSSRYLVKRTGEKVFLECVQDMDHENMFWYRQDPGLGLRLIYFSYDVKMKEKGDIPEGYSVSREKKERFSLILESASTNQTSMYLCASSDRAARNTEAFFGQGTRLTVV.

The rearrangement links TRBV30 to TRBJ2-2; D unresolved. The V gene lost 1 base and the J gene lost 5 bases, with 11 bases spanning the gap. The CDR3 is 14 residues long. Germline V CDR1 and CDR2: GTSNPN, SVGIG (reference sequence). The CDR3 reads CAWSAQTRTGELFF. The CDR3, as DNA: TGTGCCTGGAGTGCCCAAACAAGAACCGGGGAGCTGTTTTTT. Supplemented by reference TRBV30 and TRBJ2-2, the full variable domain reads SQTIHQWPATLVQPVGSPLSLECTVEGTSNPNLYWYRQAAGRGLQLLFYSVGIGQISSEVPQNLSASRPQDRQFILSSKKLLLSDSGFYLCAWSAQTRTGELFFGEGSRLTVL.

The chain couples TRBV6-5 to TRBJ1-2; 7 nucleotides align to TRBD1. The CDR3 length is 15 residues. V trimming: 2 bases; J trimming: 4 bases; junction bases outside the gene matches: 7. CDR1 is MNHEY and CDR2 is SVGAGI in the germline V gene. The CDR3 DNA follows: TGTGCCAGCAGTTACGACGGAGGGGGCGGCTATGGCTACACCTTC. This translates into CASSYDGGGGYGYTF.

This clone was observed a handful of times. This chain connects TRBV5-1 to TRBJ2-7, with D possibly being TRBD2 (6 bases). V was clipped by 8 bases and J by 1 base, with 13 bases between them. The CDR3 contains 13 residues. Germline CDR1 SGHRS, CDR2 YFSETQ. CDR3 nucleotides: TGCGCCAGTAAGGAGAGCGGGTCCTACGAGCAGTACTTC. Its protein product is CASKESGSYEQYF.

In its sample, this clone was seen many times. The V call is TRBV4-1, the J call TRBJ2-7; TRBD1 matches 11 bases. Unmatched junction bases numbered 4, after V lost 3 bases and J lost 3 bases. The CDR3 covers 15 residues. Germline assignment: CDR1 MGHRA and CDR2 YSYEKL. The CDR3 nucleotides are TGCGCCAGCAGCCAGCGGACAGGGGGCTTCTACGAGCAGTACTTC. This translates into CASSQRTGGFYEQYF.

The chain uses TRBV5-1 and TRBJ1-5, with 7 bases lining up with TRBD1. This CDR3 has 15 residues. CDR1 and CDR2 (germline): SGHRS, YFSETQ. Germline trimming cut 5 bases from V and 4 bases from J; bases unmatched to any gene: 9. The CDR3 reads CASSPGTATNQPQHF. CDR3 bases: TGCGCCAGCAGTCCCGGGACAGCAACAAATCAGCCCCAGCATTTT. The full variable domain, rest sourced from reference TRBV5-1 and TRBJ1-5, is KAGVTQTPRYLIKTRGQQVTLSCSPISGHRSVSWYQQTPGQGLQFLFEYFSETQRNKGNFPGRFSGRQFSNSRSEMNVSTLELGDSALYLCASSPGTATNQPQHFGDGTRLSIL.

This clone is a singleton in its sample. J is TRBJ2-3 and V is TRBV28, with TRBD2 matching 9 bases. CDR1 is MDHEN, CDR2 SYDVKM, per germline. Germline trimming cut 3 bases from V and 5 bases from J; bases unmatched to any gene: 3. This CDR3 has 14 residues. The CDR3 is CASSLGLARDTQYF. The CDR3 region has the DNA TGTGCCAGCAGTTTGGGACTAGCCCGAGATACGCAGTATTTT. Drawing the rest from reference TRBV28 and TRBJ2-3, the complete variable domain is DVKVTQSSRYLVKRTGEKVFLECVQDMDHENMFWYRQDPGLGLRLIYFSYDVKMKEKGDIPEGYSVSREKKERFSLILESASTNQTSMYLCASSLGLARDTQYFGPGTRLTVL.

The J gene is TRBJ1-4, the V gene TRBV28; TRBD1 aligns across 10 bases. The V gene's germline CDR1 is MDHEN and CDR2 SYDVKM. The CDR3 has 16 residues. V shed 3 bases, J shed 5 bases, and the junction held 6 bases outside the gene matches. CDR3 region: CASSFQTGQGNEKLFF. CDR3 in DNA: TGTGCCAGCAGTTTTCAAACGGGACAGGGGAATGAAAAACTGTTTTTT.

This clone is a singleton in its sample. The genes are TRBV12-3 or TRBV12-4 and TRBJ1-5; D call uncertain. This CDR3 spans 13 amino acids. Trimming cost V 0 bases and J 11 bases, with 11 bases left between them. The CDR3 loop is CASSLAGRRSQHF. Written as DNA, the CDR3 is TGTGCCAGCAGTTTAGCGGGCCGTAGGTCCCAGCATTTT.

The chain links TRBV10-1 to TRBJ2-1; possibly TRBD2 for D (5 bases). Germline V gene lookup returns CDR1 WNHNN and CDR2 SYGVQD (reference sequence). V lost 3 bases, J lost 8 bases, and 11 bases lay in between. The length of the CDR3 is 13 residues. As DNA, the CDR3 is TGCGCCAGCAGTGAACCAGAGGGCGATGAGCAGTTCTTC. It codes for CASSEPEGDEQFF.

CDR3 DNA sequence: TGTGCCAGCAGCCGAGAATACGAGCAGTACTTC. Translation: CASSREYEQYF. V and J are TRBV5-4 and TRBJ2-7; D remains ambiguous. V lost 4 bases and J lost 4, with 6 bases in between. The CDR3 covers 11 residues. Looked up from germline, CDR1 is SGHNT and CDR2 is YYREEE (reference sequence).

This sequence joins TRBV24-1 and TRBJ1-5, with 7 nucleotides matching TRBD1. Germline CDR1 reads KGHDR; CDR2 reads SFDVKD. This CDR3 has 17 residues. The V and J ends lost 4 bases and 2 bases, in that order; junction bases with no gene match: 10. For the CDR3, the DNA is TGTGCCACCAGTGACCGGAGACAGGGCTTGGGCAATCAGCCCCAGCATTTT. This gives the protein CATSDRRQGLGNQPQHF.

The chain is built from TRBV5-4 and TRBJ2-2, with TRBD2 identical over 14 bases. The V gene end was trimmed by 4 bases and the J gene end by 4 bases; junction bases not matched to a gene: 3. Germline loops: CDR1 SGHNT, CDR2 YYREEE (reference sequence). The CDR3 runs 16 residues. The CDR3 sequence: CASSPGLAGVTGELFF. The CDR3 DNA sequence: TGTGCCAGCAGCCCGGGACTAGCGGGAGTCACCGGGGAGCTGTTTTTT.

J is TRBJ2-2 and V is TRBV2; possible D gene TRBD2, 6 bases. Germline CDR1 reads SNHLY; CDR2 reads FYNNEI. The CDR3 contains 12 residues. V lost 2 bases and J lost 11, with 9 bases in between. CDR3 protein: CASSELGGELFF. The CDR3 DNA follows: TGTGCCAGCAGTGAATTGGGGGGAGAGCTGTTTTTT.

This clone has only a few counts. V is TRBV3-1 (or the pseudogene TRBV3-2) and J is TRBJ2-1, with TRBD2 as a possible D gene (5 bases). CDR1 is LGHDT, CDR2 YNNKEL, per germline (reference sequence). The CDR3 loop spans 15 amino acids. Trimming left V 4 bases short and J 0 bases short, with 10 bases between. CDR3 region: CASSPRAHSYNEQFF. The CDR3, as DNA: TGTGCCAGCAGCCCGCGGGCGCACTCCTACAATGAGCAGTTCTTC.

This chain connects TRBV7-2 to TRBJ2-7; 8 bases map to TRBD2. With V trimmed by 0 bases and J by 4 bases, 5 bases remained unmatched. The CDR3 has 15 amino acids. Germline CDR1 and CDR2: SGHTA and FQGNSA. The CDR3 bases are TGTGCCAGCAGCTTAGCAGCGGGAGTAGGGTACGAGCAGTACTTC. Translation: CASSLAAGVGYEQYF.

The chain employs TRBV27 and TRBJ1-6; 9 bases map to TRBD1. This CDR3 region has 15 residues. Trimming at V came to 4 bases and at J to 7 bases, leaving 5 bases not matched to a gene. Per germline, CDR1 MNHEY and CDR2 SMNVEV (reference sequence). The CDR3 nucleotides are TGTGCCAGCAGTTCCGGACAGGGGCAAAATTCACCCCTCCACTTT. It is translated as CASSSGQGQNSPLHF.

The chain combines TRBV5-1 with TRBJ1-2, with D unresolved. The V end was cut by 0 bases, the J end by 3 bases, with 6 bases between. Germline CDR1 is SGHRS and CDR2 is YFSETQ. This CDR3 region has 13 residues. Here the CDR3 reads CASSLGRDYGYTF. The CDR3 region has the DNA TGCGCCAGCAGCTTGGGGCGGGACTATGGCTACACCTTC. The entire variable domain, with the rest obtained from reference TRBV5-1 and TRBJ1-2, is as follows: KAGVTQTPRYLIKTRGQQVTLSCSPISGHRSVSWYQQTPGQGLQFLFEYFSETQRNKGNFPGRFSGRQFSNSRSEMNVSTLELGDSALYLCASSLGRDYGYTFGSGTRLTVV.

This chain links TRBV3-1 (or the pseudogene TRBV3-2) with TRBJ1-4, with D perhaps TRBD1 (6 bases). Per germline, CDR1 LGHDT and CDR2 YNNKEL (reference sequence). Trimming took off 4 bases at V and 8 bases at J, with 14 bases between the two ends. There are 14 residues in the CDR3. The CDR3 loop is CASSLEAGAEKLFF. Written as DNA, the CDR3 is TGTGCCAGCAGCCTGGAAGCGGGGGCGGAAAAACTGTTTTTT.

The chain recombines TRBV7-8 with TRBJ2-1; 8 bases line up with TRBD2. Trimming took 2 bases from V and 0 from J; bases not matched to a gene: 6. The germline CDR1 and CDR2 sequences are SGHVS and FQNEAQ. The CDR3 loop spans 17 amino acids. The CDR3 sequence is CASSLLASGSSYNEQFF. DNA for the CDR3: TGTGCCAGCAGCTTATTAGCCAGCGGGAGCTCCTACAATGAGCAGTTCTTC.

The gene calls are TRBV5-1 and TRBJ1-1; TRBD1 matches 9 bases. This CDR3 is 16 amino acids long. Unmatched junction bases numbered 9, after V lost 2 bases and J lost 4 bases. Per germline, CDR1 SGHRS and CDR2 YFSETQ. The CDR3 reads CASSLFGTGSGTEAFF. Written as DNA, the CDR3 is TGCGCCAGCAGCTTATTCGGGACAGGGAGTGGCACTGAAGCTTTCTTT.

This chain connects TRBV10-3 to TRBJ2-1; TRBD2 aligns across 7 bases. The CDR3 length is 16 residues. CDR1 ENHRY and CDR2 SYGVKD come from the germline V gene. Trimming took 0 bases from V and 7 from J; bases not matched to a gene: 9. The CDR3 DNA follows: TGTGCCATCAGTGAGTCGAGGGAGGGAAATAAGAATGAGCAGTTCTTC. It yields the protein CAISESREGNKNEQFF.

This clone was seen a single time. Here the CDR3 DNA reads TGTGCCAGCAGTGAGACTGTGACAGGAGGCTACACCTTC. Translating it yields CASSETVTGGYTF. V usage is TRBV28 and J usage is TRBJ1-2; weak D call: TRBD1 (6 bases). The CDR3 consists of 13 residues. Germline-derived CDR1 and CDR2 are MDHEN and SYDVKM. V lost 5 bases to trimming and J lost 8 bases, with 15 bases between them.